The clone carrying this T cell receptor (beta chain) was seen just once. This specimen includes other DNA sequences encoding the same CDR3. Sequenced by immunoSEQ multiplex PCR; TCRdb stores in-frame clones only, minus some. The sample lists about 170,000 clones, around 82% occurring once. These data are taken from a study of blood T cell repertoires in COVID-19. The sequence was obtained from a woman aged 70-85 years who had recovered from COVID-19. Sequencing used peripheral blood.

The CDR3 reads CASSRRDYGYTF. The CDR3 nucleotides are TGTGCCAGTAGCAGGAGGGACTATGGCTACACCTTC. The chain combines TRBV19 with TRBJ1-2; D is ambiguous. Germline lookup yields CDR1 LNHDA and CDR2 SQIVND (reference sequence). This CDR3 comprises 12 residues. V shed 6 bases and J shed 3 bases, with 8 bases lying between them.